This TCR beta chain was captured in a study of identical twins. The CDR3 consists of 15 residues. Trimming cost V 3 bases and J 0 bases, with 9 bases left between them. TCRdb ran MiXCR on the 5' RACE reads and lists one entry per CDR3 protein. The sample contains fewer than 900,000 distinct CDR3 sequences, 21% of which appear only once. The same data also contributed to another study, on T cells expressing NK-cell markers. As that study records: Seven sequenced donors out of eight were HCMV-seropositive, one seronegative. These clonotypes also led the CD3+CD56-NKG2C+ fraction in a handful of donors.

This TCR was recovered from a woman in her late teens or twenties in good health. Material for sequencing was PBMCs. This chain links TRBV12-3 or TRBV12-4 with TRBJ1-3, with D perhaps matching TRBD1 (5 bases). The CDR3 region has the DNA TGTGCCAGCAGTTTCGGCAGGGACTCTGGAAACACCATATATTTT. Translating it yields CASSFGRDSGNTIYF.